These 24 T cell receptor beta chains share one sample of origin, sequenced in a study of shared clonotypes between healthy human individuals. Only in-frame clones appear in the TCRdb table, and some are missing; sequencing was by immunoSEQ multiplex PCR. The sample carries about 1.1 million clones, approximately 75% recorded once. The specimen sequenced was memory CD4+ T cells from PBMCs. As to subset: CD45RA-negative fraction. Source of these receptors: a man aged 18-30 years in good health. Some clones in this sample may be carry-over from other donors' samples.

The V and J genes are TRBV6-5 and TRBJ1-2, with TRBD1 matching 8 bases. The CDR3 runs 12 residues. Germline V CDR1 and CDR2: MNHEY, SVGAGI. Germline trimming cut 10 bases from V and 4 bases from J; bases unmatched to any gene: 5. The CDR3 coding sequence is TGTGCCACCACGGACAGGGTCTATGGCTACACCTTC. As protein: CATTDRVYGYTF.

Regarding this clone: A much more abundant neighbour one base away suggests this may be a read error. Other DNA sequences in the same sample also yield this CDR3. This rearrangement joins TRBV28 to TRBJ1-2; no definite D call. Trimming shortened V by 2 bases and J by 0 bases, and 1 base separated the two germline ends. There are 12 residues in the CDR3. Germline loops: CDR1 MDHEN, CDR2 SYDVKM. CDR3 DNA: TGTGCCAGCAGTTTAACTAACTATGGCTACACCTTC. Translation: CASSLTNYGYTF.

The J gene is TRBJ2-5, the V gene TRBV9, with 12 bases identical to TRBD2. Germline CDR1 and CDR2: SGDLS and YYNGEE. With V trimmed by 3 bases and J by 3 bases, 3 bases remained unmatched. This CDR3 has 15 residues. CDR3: CASSARLAGEETQYF. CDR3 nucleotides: TGTGCCAGCAGCGCAAGACTAGCGGGAGAAGAGACCCAGTACTTC.

The CDR3 DNA reads as TGTTATGGGACCGGGGAGCTGTTTTTT. Its translation is CYGTGELFF. V usage is TRBV12-5 and J usage is TRBJ2-2, with D uncertain. This CDR3 comprises 9 residues. CDR1 and CDR2 from the germline V gene are LGHNT and FRNRAP.

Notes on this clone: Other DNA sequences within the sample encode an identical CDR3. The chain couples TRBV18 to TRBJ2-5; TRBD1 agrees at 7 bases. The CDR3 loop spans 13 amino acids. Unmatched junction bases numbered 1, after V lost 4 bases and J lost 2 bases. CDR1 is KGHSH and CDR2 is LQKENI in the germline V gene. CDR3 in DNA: TGTGCCAGCTCACGGGACAGACAAGAGACCCAGTACTTC. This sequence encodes CASSRDRQETQYF. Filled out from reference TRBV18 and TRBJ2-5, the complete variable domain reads NAGVMQNPRHLVRRRGQEARLRCSPMKGHSHVYWYRQLPEEGLKFMVYLQKENIIDESGMPKERFSAEFPKEGPSILRIQQVVRGDSAAYFCASSRDRQETQYFGPGTRLLVL.

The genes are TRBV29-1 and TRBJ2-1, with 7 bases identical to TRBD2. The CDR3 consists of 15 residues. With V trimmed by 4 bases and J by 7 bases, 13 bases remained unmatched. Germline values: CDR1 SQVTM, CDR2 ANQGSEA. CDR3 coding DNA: TGCAGCGTTGTCCCCTGGGGAGGGTTCGAAAATGAGCAGTTCTTC. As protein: CSVVPWGGFENEQFF.

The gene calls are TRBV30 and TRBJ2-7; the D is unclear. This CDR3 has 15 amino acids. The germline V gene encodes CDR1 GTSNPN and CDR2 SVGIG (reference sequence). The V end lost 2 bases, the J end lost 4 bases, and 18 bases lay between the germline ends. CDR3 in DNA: TGTGCCTGGAGTCCTCTTGGCTCTAAGGGATACGAGCAGTACTTC. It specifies CAWSPLGSKGYEQYF.

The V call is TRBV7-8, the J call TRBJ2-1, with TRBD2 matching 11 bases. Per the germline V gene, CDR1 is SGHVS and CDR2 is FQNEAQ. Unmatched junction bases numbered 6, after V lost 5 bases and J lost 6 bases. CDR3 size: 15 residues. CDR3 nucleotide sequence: TGTGCCAGCAGCCGGCGACTAGCGGGATCCAATGAGCAGTTCTTC. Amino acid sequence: CASSRRLAGSNEQFF.

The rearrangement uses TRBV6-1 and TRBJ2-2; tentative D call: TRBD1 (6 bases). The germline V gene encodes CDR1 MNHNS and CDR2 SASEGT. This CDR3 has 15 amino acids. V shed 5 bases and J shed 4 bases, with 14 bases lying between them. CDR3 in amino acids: CASSQWTESTGELFF. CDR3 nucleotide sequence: TGTGCCAGCAGTCAATGGACAGAAAGCACCGGGGAGCTGTTTTTT.

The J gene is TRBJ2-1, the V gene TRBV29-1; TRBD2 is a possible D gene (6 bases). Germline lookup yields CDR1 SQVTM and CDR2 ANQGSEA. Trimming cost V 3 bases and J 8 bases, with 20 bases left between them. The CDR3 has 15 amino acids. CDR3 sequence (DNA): TGCAGCGTTGACGGCCGGATCGGGAGAATGGATGAGCAGTTCTTC. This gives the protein CSVDGRIGRMDEQFF.

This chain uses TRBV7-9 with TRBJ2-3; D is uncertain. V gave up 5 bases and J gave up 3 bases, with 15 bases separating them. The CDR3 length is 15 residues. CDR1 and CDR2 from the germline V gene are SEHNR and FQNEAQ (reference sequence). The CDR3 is CASSDPYGLTDTQYF. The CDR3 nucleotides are TGTGCCAGCAGCGACCCCTACGGTCTTACAGATACGCAGTATTTT.

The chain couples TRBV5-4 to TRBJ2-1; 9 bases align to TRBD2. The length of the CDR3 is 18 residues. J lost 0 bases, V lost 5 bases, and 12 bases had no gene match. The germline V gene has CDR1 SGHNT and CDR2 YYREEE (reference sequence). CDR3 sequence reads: CASSYNPYSGSSYNEQFF. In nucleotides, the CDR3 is TGTGCCAGCAGTTACAATCCCTATAGCGGGAGCTCCTACAATGAGCAGTTCTTC. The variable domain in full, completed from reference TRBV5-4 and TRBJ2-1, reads ETGVTQSPTHLIKTRGQQVTLRCSSQSGHNTVSWYQQALGQGPQFIFQYYREEENGRGNFPPRFSGLQFPNYSSELNVNALELDDSALYLCASSYNPYSGSSYNEQFFGPGTRLTVL.

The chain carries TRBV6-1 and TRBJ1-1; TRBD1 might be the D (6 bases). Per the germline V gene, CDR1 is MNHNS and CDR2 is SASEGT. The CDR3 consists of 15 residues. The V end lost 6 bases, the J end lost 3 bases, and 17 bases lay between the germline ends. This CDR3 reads CASRARLGADTEAFF. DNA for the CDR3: TGTGCCAGCAGAGCTCGGCTGGGGGCCGACACTGAAGCTTTCTTT.

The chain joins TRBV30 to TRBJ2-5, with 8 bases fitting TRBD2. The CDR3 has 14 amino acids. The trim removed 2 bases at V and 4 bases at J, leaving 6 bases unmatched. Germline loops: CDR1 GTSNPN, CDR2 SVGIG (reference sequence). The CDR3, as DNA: TGTGCCTGGAGTTCCCCGGGAGGGCCAGAGACCCAGTACTTC. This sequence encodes CAWSSPGGPETQYF.

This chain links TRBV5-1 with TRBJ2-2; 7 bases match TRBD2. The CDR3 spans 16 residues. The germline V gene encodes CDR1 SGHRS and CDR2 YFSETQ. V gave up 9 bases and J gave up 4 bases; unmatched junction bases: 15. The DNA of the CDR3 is TGCGCCACCACCAGAGGGAGGGCCGCGCGCACCGGGGAGCTGTTTTTT. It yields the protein CATTRGRAARTGELFF.

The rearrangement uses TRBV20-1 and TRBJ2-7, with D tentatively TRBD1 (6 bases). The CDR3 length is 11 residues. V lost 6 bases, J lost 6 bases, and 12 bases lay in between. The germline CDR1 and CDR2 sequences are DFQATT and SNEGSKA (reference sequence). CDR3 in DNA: TGCAGTGCACAGGGTCCTACCGAGCAGTACTTC. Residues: CSAQGPTEQYF.

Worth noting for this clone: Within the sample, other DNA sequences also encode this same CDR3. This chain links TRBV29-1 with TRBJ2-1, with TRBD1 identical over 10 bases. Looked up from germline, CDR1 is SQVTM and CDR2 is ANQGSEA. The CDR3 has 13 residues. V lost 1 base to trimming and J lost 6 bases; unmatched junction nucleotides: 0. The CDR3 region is CSVEGTGGNEQFF. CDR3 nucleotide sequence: TGCAGCGTTGAAGGGACAGGGGGCAATGAGCAGTTCTTC.

For the CDR3, the DNA is TGTGCCAGCAGCGTTTCACACTCGGGAGAGCAGTACTTC. This gives the protein CASSVSHSGEQYF. This chain uses TRBV9 with TRBJ2-7; a weak D match, TRBD2 (5 bases). Germline values: CDR1 SGDLS, CDR2 YYNGEE. The V end was cut by 2 bases, the J end by 7 bases, with 13 bases between. The CDR3 is 13 amino acids.

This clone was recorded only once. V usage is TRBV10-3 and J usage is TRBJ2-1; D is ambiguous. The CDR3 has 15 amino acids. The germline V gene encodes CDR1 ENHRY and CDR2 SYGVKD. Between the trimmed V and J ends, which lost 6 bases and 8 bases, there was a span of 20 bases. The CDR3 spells CAISRISSSGDEQFF. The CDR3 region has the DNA TGTGCCATCAGCCGGATAAGTTCTTCTGGGGATGAGCAGTTCTTC.

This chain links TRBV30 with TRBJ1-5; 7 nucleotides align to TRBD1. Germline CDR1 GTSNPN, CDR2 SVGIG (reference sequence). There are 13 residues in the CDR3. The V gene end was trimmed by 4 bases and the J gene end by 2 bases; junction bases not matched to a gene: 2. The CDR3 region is CAWNQGGNQPQHF. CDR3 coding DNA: TGTGCCTGGAATCAGGGGGGCAATCAGCCCCAGCATTTT.

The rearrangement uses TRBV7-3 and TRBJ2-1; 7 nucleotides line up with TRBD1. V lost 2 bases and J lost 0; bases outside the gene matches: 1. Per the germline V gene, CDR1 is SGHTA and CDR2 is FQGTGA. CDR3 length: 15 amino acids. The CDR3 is CASSLWDSSYNEQFF. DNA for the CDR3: TGTGCCAGCAGCTTATGGGACAGCTCCTACAATGAGCAGTTCTTC.

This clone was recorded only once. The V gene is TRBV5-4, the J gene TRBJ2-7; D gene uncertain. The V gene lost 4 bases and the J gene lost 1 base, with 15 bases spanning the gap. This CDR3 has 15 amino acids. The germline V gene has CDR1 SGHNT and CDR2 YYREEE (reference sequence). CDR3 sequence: CASSAPPGGSYEQYF. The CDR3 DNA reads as TGTGCCAGCAGCGCGCCCCCGGGCGGATCCTACGAGCAGTACTTC.

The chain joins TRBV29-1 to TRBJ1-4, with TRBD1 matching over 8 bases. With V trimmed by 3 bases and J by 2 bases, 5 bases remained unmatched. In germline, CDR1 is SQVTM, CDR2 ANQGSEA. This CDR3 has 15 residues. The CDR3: CSVEAGGATNEKLFF. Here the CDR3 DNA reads TGCAGCGTTGAGGCAGGGGGCGCGACTAATGAAAAACTGTTTTTT.

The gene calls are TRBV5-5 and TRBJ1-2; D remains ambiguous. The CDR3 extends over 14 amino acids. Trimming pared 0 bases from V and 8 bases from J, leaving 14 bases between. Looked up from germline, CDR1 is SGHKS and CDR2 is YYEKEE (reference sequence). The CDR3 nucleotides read TGTGCCAGCAGCTTGGACTGGACCTCGGGGGGCTACACCTTC. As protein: CASSLDWTSGGYTF.